Each of the 20 T cell receptor beta chains below was sequenced from the same sample in a study of blood T cell repertoires in COVID-19. Assay: immunoSEQ multiplex PCR; the TCRdb copy retains only in-frame clones and omits some. Of more than 300,000 clones in the sample, approximately 89% were seen once. Material: PBMCs or T cells enriched from blood (not recorded which). The receptors were gathered from a man in his forties or fifties in a cohort exposed to, infected with or recovered from COVID-19 (not recorded which).

Remarks on this clone: One end of the junction is discordant with germline, which a read error may explain. The chain joins TRBV5-1 to TRBJ2-1, with 7 positions matching TRBD1. CDR1 is SGHRS, CDR2 YFSETQ, per germline. CDR3 length equals 14 residues. The CDR3 is CASSLDRPYNEQFF. The CDR3 nucleotides are TGCGCCAGCAGTTTGGACAGGCCCTACAATGAGCAGTTCTTC.

The chain uses TRBV29-1 and TRBJ1-3; D is ambiguous. CDR3 length equals 11 residues. V gave up 7 bases and J gave up 3 bases, with 7 bases separating them. Looked up from germline, CDR1 is SQVTM and CDR2 is ANQGSEA. The chain's CDR3 is CSALGGNTIYF. The CDR3 bases are TGCAGCGCCCTCGGTGGAAACACCATATATTTT. Combining the CDR3 with reference TRBV29-1 and TRBJ1-3 gives the whole variable domain SAVISQKPSRDICQRGTSLTIQCQVDSQVTMMFWYRQQPGQSLTLIATANQGSEATYESGFVIDKFPISRPNLTFSTLTVSNMSPEDSSIYLCSALGGNTIYFGEGSWLTVV.

This chain links TRBV4-1 with TRBJ2-7; D perhaps matches TRBD2 (5 bases). CDR3 size: 14 residues. V shed 1 base and J shed 5 bases, with 12 bases lying between them. The germline CDR1 and CDR2 sequences are MGHRA and YSYEKL. The CDR3 loop reads CASSQVRDSHEQYF. The CDR3 coding sequence is TGCGCCAGCAGCCAAGTTCGGGATTCCCACGAGCAGTACTTC.

The V call is TRBV5-1, the J call TRBJ1-2, with D perhaps TRBD1 (5 bases). The V gene's germline CDR1 is SGHRS and CDR2 YFSETQ. The CDR3 length is 16 residues. Trimming took 6 bases from V and 0 from J, leaving 18 bases between them. Here the CDR3 DNA reads TGCGCCAGCACCCCCTCGGGGACGGGAGCTAACTATGGCTACACCTTC. Amino acids: CASTPSGTGANYGYTF.

This chain links TRBV20-1 with TRBJ2-1; D is possibly TRBD1 (5 bases). Germline V gene data show CDR1 as DFQATT and CDR2 as SNEGSKA (reference sequence). The CDR3 runs to 11 residues. Trimming took off 2 bases at V and 7 bases at J, with 6 bases between the two ends. The CDR3 reads CSARKGNEQFF. Here the CDR3 DNA reads TGCAGTGCTAGAAAGGGGAATGAGCAGTTCTTC.

V usage is TRBV28 and J usage is TRBJ1-1; D might be TRBD1 (5 bases). The V gene lost 3 bases and the J gene lost 3 bases, with 14 bases spanning the gap. The CDR3 is 15 amino acids. Per the germline V gene, CDR1 is MDHEN and CDR2 is SYDVKM. The CDR3 loop is CASSFLGVADTEAFF. CDR3 coding DNA: TGTGCCAGCAGTTTCTTAGGGGTGGCGGACACTGAAGCTTTCTTT.

The genes are TRBV28 and TRBJ1-2; TRBD1 might be the D (5 bases). The V gene lost 2 bases and the J gene lost 4 bases, with 8 bases spanning the gap. This CDR3 is built from 13 residues. Germline V CDR1 and CDR2: MDHEN, SYDVKM. The CDR3 region has the DNA TGTGCCAGCAGTTTAAGGCAGGGCTATGGCTACACCTTC. This encodes CASSLRQGYGYTF.

This chain uses TRBV7-3 with TRBJ1-1; a weak D match, TRBD1 (5 bases). Trimming left V 3 bases short and J 0 bases short, with 8 bases between. This CDR3 has 14 residues. Germline V gene sequence: CDR1 SGHTA, CDR2 FQGTGA. The CDR3 DNA reads TGTGCCAGCAGCTTGGAAGGGGTGAACACTGAAGCTTTCTTT. This gives the protein CASSLEGVNTEAFF.

The J gene is TRBJ2-1, the V gene TRBV14; D is undetermined. The germline V and J ends were trimmed by 1 base and 6 bases, with 10 bases remaining between them. Germline CDR1 is SGHDN and CDR2 is FVKESK. This CDR3 has 14 amino acids. The chain's CDR3 is CASSQGFRSNEQFF. In DNA, the CDR3 is TGTGCCAGCAGCCAAGGTTTCCGGAGCAATGAGCAGTTCTTC.

Here the CDR3 reads CASSDGTGDTGELFF. In DNA, the CDR3 is TGTGCCAGCAGTGACGGGACAGGGGACACCGGGGAGCTGTTTTTT. This chain joins TRBV25-1 and TRBJ2-2, with 10 bases identical to TRBD1. This CDR3 has 15 amino acids. J gave up 3 bases and V 3 bases, and 1 base lay outside the gene matches. Germline CDR1 MGHDK, CDR2 SYGVNS.

This chain uses TRBV28 with TRBJ2-7; 8 nucleotides align to TRBD1. Germline V CDR1 and CDR2: MDHEN, SYDVKM. The CDR3 totals 14 residues. V was clipped by 9 bases and J by 3 bases; unmatched bases: 10. This CDR3 reads CASYETGAYYEQYF. DNA for the CDR3: TGTGCCAGTTATGAGACAGGGGCTTACTACGAGCAGTACTTC.

This clone was seen once. The V gene is TRBV11-2, the J gene TRBJ2-6; weak D call: TRBD1 (5 bases). Germline CDR1 is SGHAT and CDR2 is FQNNGV. The length of the CDR3 is 19 residues. Trimming removed 0 bases at V and 0 bases at J, with 15 bases between. The CDR3 loop reads CASSLDPFTQVSGANVLTF. CDR3 in DNA: TGTGCCAGCAGCTTAGACCCTTTTACACAGGTCTCTGGGGCCAACGTCCTGACTTTC.

The chain employs TRBV18 and TRBJ2-7, with a possible D match to TRBD2 (5 bases). CDR3 size: 13 residues. The ends were cut back, 5 bases at V and 0 bases at J, with 8 bases in the middle. Germline V lookup: CDR1 KGHSH, CDR2 LQKENI. The CDR3 loop reads CASSRADSYEQYF. The CDR3 nucleotides read TGTGCCAGCTCAAGAGCGGACTCCTACGAGCAGTACTTC.

The chain combines TRBV4-1 with TRBJ2-7; 11 bases line up with TRBD2. With V trimmed by 1 base and J by 3 bases, 2 bases remained unmatched. The CDR3 contains 15 residues. Germline assignment: CDR1 MGHRA and CDR2 YSYEKL. The chain's CDR3 is CASSQVGLAVYEQYF. Written as DNA, the CDR3 is TGCGCCAGCAGCCAAGTGGGACTAGCGGTCTACGAGCAGTACTTC.

The chain is built from TRBV7-9 and TRBJ2-1; 9 bases fit TRBD2. V shed 6 bases and J 8 bases; nucleotides not matched to a gene: 17. This CDR3 has 17 amino acids. From germline, CDR1 is SEHNR and CDR2 FQNEAQ (reference sequence). DNA for the CDR3: TGTGCCAGCAGTCGAACGTGGGGCGGGAGGGCTGTGGATGAGCAGTTCTTC. Translating it yields CASSRTWGGRAVDEQFF.

The J gene is TRBJ1-6, the V gene TRBV7-6; 8 bases align to TRBD1. Trimming at V came to 5 bases and at J to 10 bases, leaving 7 bases not matched to a gene. The V gene's germline CDR1 is SGHVS and CDR2 FNYEAQ. This CDR3 spans 14 amino acids. In nucleotides, the CDR3 is TGTGCCAGCAGCGTGACAGGGGTTGGGTCACCCCTCCACTTT. It translates to CASSVTGVGSPLHF.

The chain uses TRBV5-1 and TRBJ1-1; 8 bases map to TRBD1. J gave up 3 bases and V 1 base, and 8 bases lay outside the gene matches. Germline V gene sequence: CDR1 SGHRS, CDR2 YFSETQ. The CDR3 is made up of 16 amino acids. The CDR3 DNA sequence: TGCGCCAGCAGCTTGTCCACAGGGGGGTTGGACACTGAAGCTTTCTTT. Residues: CASSLSTGGLDTEAFF. Variable domain in full (rest from reference TRBV5-1 and TRBJ1-1): KAGVTQTPRYLIKTRGQQVTLSCSPISGHRSVSWYQQTPGQGLQFLFEYFSETQRNKGNFPGRFSGRQFSNSRSEMNVSTLELGDSALYLCASSLSTGGLDTEAFFGQGTRLTVV.

CDR3 residues: CASSRGGSDSPLHF. CDR3 bases: TGTGCCAGCAGTAGAGGGGGCAGCGATTCACCCCTCCACTTT. The J gene is TRBJ1-6, the V gene TRBV11-3; 7 bases map to TRBD1. Unmatched junction bases numbered 7, after V lost 6 bases and J lost 8 bases. Germline V gene sequence: CDR1 SGHNT, CDR2 YENEEA. This CDR3 contains 14 residues.

V gene TRBV11-3 combines with J gene TRBJ1-2; a weak D match, TRBD1 (5 bases). CDR1 is SGHNT and CDR2 is YENEEA in the germline V gene. Trimming cost V 4 bases and J 4 bases, with 16 bases left between them. CDR3 size: 15 residues. The CDR3 sequence: CASSCTIREGYGYTF. The CDR3 DNA follows: TGTGCCAGCAGCTGCACTATCAGGGAGGGCTATGGCTACACCTTC. Combining the CDR3 with reference TRBV11-3 and TRBJ1-2 gives the whole variable domain EAGVVQSPRYKIIEKKQPVAFWCNPISGHNTLYWYLQNLGQGPELLIRYENEEAVDDSQLPKDRFSAERLKGVDSTLKIQPAELGDSAVYLCASSCTIREGYGYTFGSGTRLTVV.

V usage is TRBV7-8 and J usage is TRBJ2-7, with 10 bases fitting TRBD2. V trimming: 8 bases; J trimming: 1 base; junction bases outside the gene matches: 2. This CDR3 region has 13 residues. The germline V gene has CDR1 SGHVS and CDR2 FQNEAQ. The CDR3 region has the DNA TGTGCCAGCGTACTAGCGGGGTCCTACGAGCAGTACTTC. This sequence encodes CASVLAGSYEQYF.